The 9 T cell receptor beta chains below all came from one sample that was sequenced in a study of cytomegalovirus exposure and HLA in healthy donors. Method: immunoSEQ multiplex PCR; TCRdb's copy keeps in-frame clones and lacks some. Of roughly 70,000 clones listed, around nine tenths were seen once; the top ten hold 3% to 4%. Material: PBMCs. All receptors come from a young woman in good health and CMV-seropositive.

The chain joins TRBV28 to TRBJ2-5; 7 bases fit TRBD1. The germline V gene encodes CDR1 MDHEN and CDR2 SYDVKM. Trimming cost V 1 base and J 0 bases; bases outside gene matches: 5. This CDR3 contains 16 residues. CDR3 coding DNA: TGTGCCAGCAGTTTATCGGGACAGACGTACCAAGAGACCCAGTACTTC. It translates to CASSLSGQTYQETQYF. Based on the CDR3 plus reference TRBV28 and TRBJ2-5, the full variable domain is DVKVTQSSRYLVKRTGEKVFLECVQDMDHENMFWYRQDPGLGLRLIYFSYDVKMKEKGDIPEGYSVSREKKERFSLILESASTNQTSMYLCASSLSGQTYQETQYFGPGTRLLVL.

V and J are TRBV28 and TRBJ2-2; 9 bases align to TRBD1. The germline gives CDR1 MDHEN, CDR2 SYDVKM. Losses at the gene ends were 6 bases for V and 7 bases for J; bases not matched to a gene: 12. CDR3 length: 16 residues. CDR3 sequence: CASSQGTGRIVGELFF. The CDR3 DNA sequence: TGTGCCAGCAGCCAAGGGACAGGGCGGATAGTCGGGGAGCTGTTTTTT.

The chain carries TRBV2 and TRBJ2-2; possibly TRBD2 for D (6 bases). The V and J ends lost 1 base and 6 bases respectively, with 12 bases between them. The CDR3 length is 15 residues. Germline V gene sequence: CDR1 SNHLY, CDR2 FYNNEI. CDR3 nucleotides: TGTGCCAGCAGTGAAGTCCCGGGAGCTGCCGGGGAGCTGTTTTTT. Translated, it gives CASSEVPGAAGELFF.

The V gene is TRBV15, the J gene TRBJ2-3; 8 positions agree with TRBD2. V shed 4 bases, J shed 6 bases, and the junction held 15 bases outside the gene matches. CDR1 is LNHNV, CDR2 YYDKDF, per germline (reference sequence). The CDR3 sequence is 17 residues long. CDR3 sequence: CATSNSFQRGRPDTQYF. The CDR3 DNA is TGTGCCACCAGCAATTCCTTCCAGCGGGGGAGACCTGATACGCAGTATTTT.

This rearrangement joins TRBV9 to TRBJ2-7; TRBD2 matches 8 bases. Germline V gene sequence: CDR1 SGDLS, CDR2 YYNGEE. The CDR3 length is 17 residues. The V gene end was trimmed by 0 bases and the J gene end by 3 bases; junction bases not matched to a gene: 11. CDR3 sequence (DNA): TGTGCCAGCAGCGTAGCGGGGGGGCCTGCGGATCGCTACGAGCAGTACTTC. As protein: CASSVAGGPADRYEQYF.

The chain uses TRBV11-2 and TRBJ2-3, with 10 bases matching TRBD2. Germline CDR1 and CDR2: SGHAT and FQNNGV. Trimming at V came to 5 bases and at J to 3 bases, leaving 14 bases not matched to a gene. The CDR3 covers 18 residues. The CDR3 DNA reads as TGTGCCAGCAGCCGTACAGCGGGGGGGCCGATAGGGACAGATACGCAGTATTTT. Its translation: CASSRTAGGPIGTDTQYF. Full variable domain (remainder filled in from reference TRBV11-2 and TRBJ2-3): EAGVAQSPRYKIIEKRQSVAFWCNPISGHATLYWYQQILGQGPKLLIQFQNNGVVDDSQLPKDRFSAERLKGVDSTLKIQPAKLEDSAVYLCASSRTAGGPIGTDTQYFGPGTRLTVL.

The chain uses TRBV30 and TRBJ2-1, with 12 bases lining up with TRBD2. This CDR3 has 18 residues. CDR1 is GTSNPN, CDR2 SVGIG, per germline (reference sequence). Losses at the gene ends were 0 bases for V and 0 bases for J; bases not matched to a gene: 6. The CDR3 DNA follows: TGTGCCTGGAGTGTCGGTCTGACTAGCGGGAGCTCCTACAATGAGCAGTTCTTC. Amino acids: CAWSVGLTSGSSYNEQFF.

The chain recombines TRBV5-6 with TRBJ1-1, with 7 bases fitting TRBD1. V trimming: 4 bases; J trimming: 8 bases; junction bases outside the gene matches: 11. Germline-derived CDR1 and CDR2 are SGHDT and YYEEEE. The CDR3 sequence is 14 residues long. The chain's CDR3 is CASSRDRAGWEAFF. Here the CDR3 DNA reads TGTGCCAGCAGCCGTGACAGGGCCGGCTGGGAAGCTTTCTTT.

J is TRBJ2-7 and V is TRBV4-3; TRBD1 aligns across 9 bases. The CDR3 is 16 amino acids. Germline V gives CDR1 LGHNA, CDR2 YSLEER. V was clipped by 0 bases and J by 4 bases; unmatched bases: 7. The chain's CDR3 is CASSQEIRDRVYEQYF. The CDR3 nucleotides are TGCGCCAGCAGCCAAGAAATTAGGGACAGGGTTTACGAGCAGTACTTC.